Following are 8 T cell receptor beta chains from one sample sequenced in a study of low-dose radiotherapy and immunotherapy resistance in tumors. First-strand cDNA relied on TRAV- and TRBV-specific primers spanning alpha and beta chains. The authors amplified TCRs for about 20 PCR cycles with a constant-region primer and a V-primer adapter. One entry per CDR3 protein, called by TCRdb with MiXCR from the reads. This table holds about 12,000 distinct CDR3 sequences, roughly 71% found once. These TCRs come from a human donor with advanced metastatic prostate, ovarian, gallbladder or colorectal cancer (not recorded which). This table probably holds off-target reads from a library built for another chain.

The rearrangement links TRBV7-2 to TRBJ2-5, with unresolved D. Per germline, CDR1 SGHTA and CDR2 FQGNSA. This CDR3 spans 13 amino acids. V was cut by 1 base and J by 4 bases, with 7 bases left in between. The CDR3 nucleotides are TGTGCCAGCAGCTTAGTTTCGGGAGAGACCCAGTACTTC. Translation gives CASSLVSGETQYF.

This chain joins TRBV3-1 and TRBJ1-4, with a possible D match to TRBD1 (5 bases). V was pared by 4 bases and J by 4 bases, with 13 bases between. The CDR3 loop spans 15 amino acids. Germline assignment: CDR1 LGHDT and CDR2 YNNKEL (reference sequence). As DNA, the CDR3 is TGTGCCAGCAGCCCCTCGACAGCGGGTAATGAAAAACTGTTTTTT. As protein: CASSPSTAGNEKLFF.

The V call is TRBV6-5, the J call TRBJ2-2; 7 nucleotides line up with TRBD2. Germline V gives CDR1 MNHEY, CDR2 SVGAGI. V shed 2 bases and J 8 bases; nucleotides not matched to a gene: 2. The length of the CDR3 is 13 residues. This CDR3 is CASSYNGRGELFF. The CDR3 coding sequence is TGTGCCAGCAGTTACAACGGGAGGGGGGAGCTGTTTTTT.

This chain links TRBV19 with TRBJ1-5, with 7 bases matching TRBD1. The CDR3 contains 12 residues. Germline V gene data show CDR1 as LNHDA and CDR2 as SQIVND (reference sequence). V gave up 10 bases and J gave up 4 bases; unmatched junction bases: 4. The CDR3 DNA follows: TGTGCCACCGGGACAGTGAATCAGCCCCAGCATTTT. Amino acid sequence: CATGTVNQPQHF.

The chain carries TRBV11-2 and TRBJ1-1; 9 bases align to TRBD1. CDR1 is SGHAT and CDR2 is FQNNGV in the germline V gene. Trimming at V came to 5 bases and at J to 5 bases, leaving 6 bases not matched to a gene. The CDR3 is 14 residues long. The CDR3 protein is CASSQYRGRTEAFF. The CDR3 DNA is TGTGCCAGCAGCCAATACAGGGGGCGGACTGAAGCTTTCTTT.

This chain links TRBV29-1 with TRBJ2-1, with D uncertain. This CDR3 comprises 14 residues. From germline, CDR1 is SQVTM and CDR2 ANQGSEA. V gave up 5 bases and J gave up 0 bases, with 11 bases separating them. CDR3 in DNA: TGCAGCGTTCGTACCGCCGGCTCCTACAATGAGCAGTTCTTC. As protein: CSVRTAGSYNEQFF.

This clonotype appeared a few times. The junction departs from germline at one end; a sequencing error may be responsible. This chain links TRBV5-3 with TRBJ2-1, with TRBD1 matching over 10 bases. TRBV5-3 is treated as an ORF (open reading frame) with a function not yet certain. The CDR3 is 16 amino acids. The CDR3 sequence: CASSWSDRGFNNEQFF. The CDR3, as DNA: TGTGCCAGCAGCTGGTCGGACAGGGGGTTTAACAATGAGCAGTTCTTC.

The V and J genes are TRBV6-5 and TRBJ2-2; D may correspond to TRBD1 or TRBD2 (6 bases each). The germline V gene encodes CDR1 MNHEY and CDR2 SVGAGI. The CDR3 has 16 residues. V was trimmed by 4 bases and J by 3 bases, leaving 15 bases between them. CDR3 protein: CASSSRGGGYTGELFF. In nucleotides, the CDR3 is TGTGCCAGCAGTTCCCGAGGGGGAGGCTACACCGGGGAGCTGTTTTTT.